A selection of T cell receptor beta chains follows, all from one sample in a study of radiation and T cells in renal cell carcinoma. The method was immunoSEQ multiplex PCR; TCRdb's version includes in-frame clones alone and lacks a portion of them. The sample carries around 94,000 clones, around 81% recorded once. The sequenced sample was blood, obtained from a patient whose treatment included radiotherapy and nephrectomy. These receptors were obtained from a man aged 50-59 years with renal cell carcinoma. Both conserved end residues are part of each CDR3. Fields, in order: J gene, D gene, clone size, V gene, CDR3 protein, CDR3 DNA. A D gene is named only where the DNA matches it firmly. Clone size is given for some rows only: seen once, a few or many times, or a class if the clone is expanded.

TRBJ2-6	TRBD1	.	TRBV10-2	CASSPGQGAFGANVLTF	TGCGCCAGCAGCCCGGGACAGGGGGCTTTTGGGGCCAACGTCCTGACTTTC
TRBJ2-7	.	.	TRBV18	CASSPTPHTHRQYF	TGTGCCAGCTCACCAACCCCCCACACCCATCGGCAGTACTTC
TRBJ2-7	.	.	TRBV6-6	CASSYARGRSYEQYF	TGTGCCAGCAGTTACGCGAGGGGACGGAGCTACGAGCAGTACTTC
TRBJ1-1	TRBD1	.	TRBV29-1	CSVGRTGIRRGTEAFF	TGCAGCGTTGGAAGGACAGGGATAAGGAGGGGCACTGAAGCTTTCTTT
TRBJ2-7	TRBD1	.	TRBV30	CAWGQGIREQYF	TGTGCCTGGGGACAGGGGATCCGCGAGCAGTACTTC
TRBJ2-5	TRBD2	once	TRBV5-1	CASSLQSPTSVVETQYF	TGCGCCAGCAGCTTGCAATCCCCGACTAGCGTTGTGGAGACCCAGTACTTC
TRBJ2-7	.	.	TRBV5-1	CASGKLDGGPGEQYF	TGCGCCAGCGGAAAATTAGATGGGGGGCCCGGCGAGCAGTACTTC
TRBJ1-2	.	few	TRBV6-1	CASSVDSNYGYTF	TGTGCCAGCAGTGTTGACAGTAACTATGGCTACACCTTC
TRBJ1-2	.	.	TRBV9	CASSVVQDAFRGGYTF	TGTGCCAGCAGCGTAGTGCAGGACGCTTTCCGAGGAGGCTACACCTTC
TRBJ1-1	.	.	TRBV2	CASSDGGDVAFF	TGTGCCAGCAGTGACGGCGGGGATGTAGCTTTCTTT
TRBJ1-4	.	.	TRBV9	CASSVGLQKFNEKLFF	TGTGCCAGCAGCGTTGGCCTACAGAAATTTAATGAAAAACTGTTTTTT
TRBJ1-1	.	.	TRBV10-3	CAIKIWENTEAFF	TGTGCCATCAAGATCTGGGAGAACACTGAAGCTTTCTTT
TRBJ2-2	.	.	TRBV30	CAWSAGIGELFF	TGTGCCTGGAGTGCGGGGATCGGGGAGCTGTTTTTT
TRBJ2-3	TRBD1	.	TRBV19	CASSKQGADTQYF	TGTGCCAGTAGCAAACAGGGGGCAGATACGCAGTATTTT
TRBJ2-7	.	.	TRBV6-1	CASSGQIYEQYF	TGTGCCAGCAGTGGACAGATATACGAGCAGTACTTC
TRBJ1-3	.	.	TRBV9	CASSAVPDRFGNTIYF	TGTGCCAGCAGCGCCGTCCCTGACCGGTTCGGAAACACCATATATTTT
TRBJ2-3	.	.	TRBV13	CASRIGDTQYF	TGTGCCAGCAGGATTGGTGATACGCAGTATTTT
TRBJ2-3	.	.	TRBV6-1	CASSVGSGVDTQYF	TGTGCCAGCAGCGTCGGGTCCGGAGTCGATACGCAGTATTTT
TRBJ2-5	TRBD1	.	TRBV5-6	CASSLQGRQETQYF	TGTGCCAGCAGCCTACAGGGGCGGCAAGAGACCCAGTACTTC
TRBJ2-7	.	.	TRBV4-3	CASSQDLTGFGNEQYF	TGCGCCAGCAGCCAAGATTTAACAGGGTTTGGAAACGAGCAGTACTTC
TRBJ1-2	.	.	TRBV5-4	CASSPERQYYGYTF	TGTGCCAGCAGCCCTGAGCGCCAGTACTATGGCTACACCTTC
TRBJ1-2	TRBD1	.	TRBV5-6	CASKGQGVNGYTF	TGTGCCAGCAAGGGACAGGGGGTCAATGGCTACACCTTC
TRBJ2-3	.	.	TRBV2	CASSPAGQDTDTQYF	TGTGCCAGCAGCCCCGCGGGACAAGACACAGATACGCAGTATTTT
TRBJ2-7	TRBD2	.	TRBV27	CASSPAAFSGFLAESYEQYF	TGTGCCAGCAGTCCCGCCGCATTCTCGGGTTTTCTAGCGGAGTCCTACGAGCAGTACTTC
TRBJ1-1	.	.	TRBV9	CASSVGQGMNTEAFF	TGTGCCAGCAGCGTGGGGCAGGGAATGAACACTGAAGCTTTCTTT
TRBJ1-1	.	.	TRBV5-1	CASTDAMNTEAFF	TGCGCCAGCACCGACGCAATGAACACTGAAGCTTTCTTT
TRBJ1-4	.	.	TRBV5-1	CASSLGEVNEKLFF	TGCGCCAGCAGCCTAGGAGAAGTTAATGAAAAACTGTTTTTT
TRBJ2-5	.	.	TRBV7-2	CASSIMAGQETQYF	TGTGCCAGCAGCATAATGGCGGGGCAAGAGACCCAGTACTTC
TRBJ1-2	.	.	TRBV5-4	CASRANRNYGYTF	TGTGCCAGCAGAGCGAACAGAAACTATGGCTACACCTTC
TRBJ1-5	.	.	TRBV19	CASSIAGIQPQHF	TGTGCCAGTAGTATAGCAGGGATCCAGCCCCAGCATTTT
TRBJ2-1	.	few	TRBV19	CASSPGYEQFF	TGTGCCAGTAGTCCGGGGTATGAGCAGTTCTTC
TRBJ2-5	TRBD1	.	TRBV10-1	CASSPRTGVTQYF	TGCGCCAGCAGTCCTAGGACAGGGGTGACCCAGTACTTC
TRBJ1-3	.	.	TRBV5-1	CASSLGEGNTIYF	TGCGCCAGCAGCTTGGGGGAAGGAAACACCATATATTTT
TRBJ2-1	.	.	TRBV6-5	CASSYNPARGGHEQFF	TGTGCCAGCAGTTACAATCCCGCCAGGGGAGGACATGAGCAGTTCTTC
TRBJ2-2	.	.	TRBV7-8	CASTEGQFANTGELFF	TGTGCCAGCACCGAAGGGCAGTTCGCGAACACCGGGGAGCTGTTTTTT
TRBJ2-1	TRBD2	.	TRBV27	CASSPTSSGLAKYEQFF	TGTGCCAGCAGTCCTACGTCTTCGGGACTAGCTAAGTATGAGCAGTTCTTC
TRBJ1-2	.	.	TRBV19	CASSDSTGSRKIYGYTF	TGTGCCAGTAGTGACTCGACAGGATCCAGGAAAATCTATGGCTACACCTTC
TRBJ2-7	.	.	TRBV5-4	CASSSTGASYEQYF	TGTGCCAGCAGCTCTACTGGGGCATCCTACGAGCAGTACTTC
TRBJ1-1	TRBD1	few	TRBV9	CASSARDRGPNTEAFF	TGTGCCAGCAGCGCAAGGGACAGGGGGCCTAACACTGAAGCTTTCTTT
TRBJ2-1	.	once	TRBV11-2	CASHGLGYNEQFF	TGTGCCAGCCATGGCTTAGGTTACAATGAGCAGTTCTTC
TRBJ1-3	.	.	TRBV25-1	CASSDIRTSGNTIYF	TGTGCCAGCAGTGACATCCGGACCTCTGGAAACACCATATATTTT
TRBJ2-1	TRBD2	.	TRBV29-1	CSFGLAGVSSYNEQFF	TGCAGCTTCGGACTAGCGGGAGTTAGCTCCTACAATGAGCAGTTCTTC